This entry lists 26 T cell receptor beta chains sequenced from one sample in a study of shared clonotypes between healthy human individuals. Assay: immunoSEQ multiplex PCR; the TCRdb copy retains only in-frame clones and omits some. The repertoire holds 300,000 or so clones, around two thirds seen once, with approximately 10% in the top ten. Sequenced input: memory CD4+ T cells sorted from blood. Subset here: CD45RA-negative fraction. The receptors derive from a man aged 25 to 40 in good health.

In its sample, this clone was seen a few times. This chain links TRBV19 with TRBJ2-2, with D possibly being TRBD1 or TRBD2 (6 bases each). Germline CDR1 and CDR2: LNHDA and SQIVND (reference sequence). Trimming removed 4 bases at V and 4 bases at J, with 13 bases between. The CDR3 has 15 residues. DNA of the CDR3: TGTGCCAGTAGTAGGGGGGCGCAGGGCACCGGGGAGCTGTTTTTT. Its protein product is CASSRGAQGTGELFF.

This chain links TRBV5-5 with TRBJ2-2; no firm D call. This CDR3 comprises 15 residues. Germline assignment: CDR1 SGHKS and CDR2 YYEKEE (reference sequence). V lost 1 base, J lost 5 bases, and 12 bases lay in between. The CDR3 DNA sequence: TGTGCCAGCAGCTTGTACGAGCGTCTAACCGGGGAGCTGTTTTTT. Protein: CASSLYERLTGELFF.

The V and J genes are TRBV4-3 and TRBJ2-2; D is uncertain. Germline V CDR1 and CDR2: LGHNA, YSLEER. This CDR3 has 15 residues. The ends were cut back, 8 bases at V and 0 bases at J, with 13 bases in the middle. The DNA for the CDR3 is TGCGCCAGCCGCCCTGACGGCACGAACACCGGGGAGCTGTTTTTT. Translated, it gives CASRPDGTNTGELFF.

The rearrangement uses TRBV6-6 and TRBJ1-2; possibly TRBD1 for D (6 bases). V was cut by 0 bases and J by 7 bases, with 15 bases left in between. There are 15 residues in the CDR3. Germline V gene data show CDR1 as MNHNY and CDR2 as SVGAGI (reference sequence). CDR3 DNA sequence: TGTGCCAGCAGTTACTCGACCCAGGGGATGGGTGGCTACACCTTC. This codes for CASSYSTQGMGGYTF.

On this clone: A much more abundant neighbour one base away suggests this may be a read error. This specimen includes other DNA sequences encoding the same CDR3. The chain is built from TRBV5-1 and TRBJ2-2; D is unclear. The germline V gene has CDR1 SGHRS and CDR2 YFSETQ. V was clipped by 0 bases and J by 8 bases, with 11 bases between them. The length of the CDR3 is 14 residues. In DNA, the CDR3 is TGCGCCAGCAGCTTGGCTGGGTTCGCTGGGGAGCTGTTTTTT. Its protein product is CASSLAGFAGELFF.

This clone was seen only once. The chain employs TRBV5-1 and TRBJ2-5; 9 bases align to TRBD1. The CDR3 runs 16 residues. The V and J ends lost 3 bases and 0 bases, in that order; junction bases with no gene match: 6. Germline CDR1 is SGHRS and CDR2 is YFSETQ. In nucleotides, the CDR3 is TGCGCCAGCAGCTCCTCCGGGACAGGGTACCAAGAGACCCAGTACTTC. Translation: CASSSSGTGYQETQYF.

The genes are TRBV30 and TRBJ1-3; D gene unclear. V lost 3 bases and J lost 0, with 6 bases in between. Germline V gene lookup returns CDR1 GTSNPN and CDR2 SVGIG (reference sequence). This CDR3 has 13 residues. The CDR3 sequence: CAWRLNSGNTIYF. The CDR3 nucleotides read TGTGCCTGGAGATTAAACTCTGGAAACACCATATATTTT. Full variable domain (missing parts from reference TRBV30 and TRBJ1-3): SQTIHQWPATLVQPVGSPLSLECTVEGTSNPNLYWYRQAAGRGLQLLFYSVGIGQISSEVPQNLSASRPQDRQFILSSKKLLLSDSGFYLCAWRLNSGNTIYFGEGSWLTVV.

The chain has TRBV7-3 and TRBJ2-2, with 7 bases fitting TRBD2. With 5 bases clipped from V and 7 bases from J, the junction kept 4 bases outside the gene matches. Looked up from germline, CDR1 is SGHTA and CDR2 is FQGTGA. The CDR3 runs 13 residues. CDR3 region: CASSPRTSGELFF. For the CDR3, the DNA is TGTGCCAGCAGCCCAAGGACTAGCGGGGAGCTGTTTTTT.

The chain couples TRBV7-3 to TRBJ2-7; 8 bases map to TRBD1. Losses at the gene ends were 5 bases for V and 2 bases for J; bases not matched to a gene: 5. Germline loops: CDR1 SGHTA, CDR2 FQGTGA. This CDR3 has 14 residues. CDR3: CASSPGTGPYEQYF. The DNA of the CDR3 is TGTGCCAGCAGCCCCGGGACAGGCCCCTACGAGCAGTACTTC.

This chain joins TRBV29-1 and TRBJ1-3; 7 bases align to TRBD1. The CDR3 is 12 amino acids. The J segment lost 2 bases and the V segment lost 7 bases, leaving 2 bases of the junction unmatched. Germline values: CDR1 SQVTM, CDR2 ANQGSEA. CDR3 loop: CSGQGAGNTIYF. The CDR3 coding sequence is TGCAGCGGACAGGGTGCTGGAAACACCATATATTTT.

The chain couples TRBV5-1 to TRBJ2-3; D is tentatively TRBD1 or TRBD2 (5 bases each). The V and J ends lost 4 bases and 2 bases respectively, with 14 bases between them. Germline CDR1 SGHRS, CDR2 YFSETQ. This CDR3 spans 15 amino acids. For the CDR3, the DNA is TGCGCCAGCAGCCCACTAGGGGCCATCACAGATACGCAGTATTTT. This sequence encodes CASSPLGAITDTQYF. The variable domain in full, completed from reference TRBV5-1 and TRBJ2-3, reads KAGVTQTPRYLIKTRGQQVTLSCSPISGHRSVSWYQQTPGQGLQFLFEYFSETQRNKGNFPGRFSGRQFSNSRSEMNVSTLELGDSALYLCASSPLGAITDTQYFGPGTRLTVL.

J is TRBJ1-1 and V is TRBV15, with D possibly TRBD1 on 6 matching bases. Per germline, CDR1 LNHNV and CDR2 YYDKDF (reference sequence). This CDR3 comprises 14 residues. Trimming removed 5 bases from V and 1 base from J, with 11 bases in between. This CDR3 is CATSRLTGNTEAFF. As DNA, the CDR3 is TGTGCCACCAGCCGCCTGACAGGGAACACTGAAGCTTTCTTT.

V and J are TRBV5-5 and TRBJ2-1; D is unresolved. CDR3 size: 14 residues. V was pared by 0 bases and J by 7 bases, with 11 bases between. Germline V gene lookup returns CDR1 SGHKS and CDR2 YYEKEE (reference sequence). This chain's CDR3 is CASSLALLSNEQFF. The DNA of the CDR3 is TGTGCCAGCAGCTTGGCCTTACTAAGTAATGAGCAGTTCTTC.

The CDR3 coding sequence is TGTGCCATCAGTGACAGCACAGATACGCAGTATTTT. Amino acids: CAISDSTDTQYF. This sequence joins TRBV10-3 and TRBJ2-3; D remains ambiguous. The ends were cut back, 3 bases at V and 0 bases at J, with 1 base in the middle. The CDR3 spans 12 residues. Germline CDR1 and CDR2: ENHRY and SYGVKD.

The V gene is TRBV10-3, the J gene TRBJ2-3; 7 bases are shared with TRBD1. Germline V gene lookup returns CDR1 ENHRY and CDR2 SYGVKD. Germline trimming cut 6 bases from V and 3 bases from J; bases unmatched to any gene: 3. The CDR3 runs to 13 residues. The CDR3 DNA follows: TGTGCCATCAGCACAGGGGCGACAGATACGCAGTATTTT. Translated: CAISTGATDTQYF.

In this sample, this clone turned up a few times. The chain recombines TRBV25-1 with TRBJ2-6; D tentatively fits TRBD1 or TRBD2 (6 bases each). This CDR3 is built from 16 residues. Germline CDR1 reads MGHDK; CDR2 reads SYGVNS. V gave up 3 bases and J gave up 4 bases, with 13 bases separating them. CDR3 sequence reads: CASSDRGVEGANVLTF. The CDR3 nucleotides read TGTGCCAGCAGTGATAGGGGGGTAGAAGGGGCCAACGTCCTGACTTTC.

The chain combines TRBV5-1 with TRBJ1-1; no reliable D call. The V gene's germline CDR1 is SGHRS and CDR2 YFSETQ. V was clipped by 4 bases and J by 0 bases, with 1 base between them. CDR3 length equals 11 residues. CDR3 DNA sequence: TGCGCCAGCAGCCTGAACACTGAAGCTTTCTTT. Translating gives CASSLNTEAFF. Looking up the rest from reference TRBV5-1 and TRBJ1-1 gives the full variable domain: KAGVTQTPRYLIKTRGQQVTLSCSPISGHRSVSWYQQTPGQGLQFLFEYFSETQRNKGNFPGRFSGRQFSNSRSEMNVSTLELGDSALYLCASSLNTEAFFGQGTRLTVV.

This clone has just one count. This chain's CDR3 is CASSPRGQGPSYNEQFF. The CDR3 nucleotides are TGTGCCAGCTCACCACGAGGGCAGGGACCATCCTACAATGAGCAGTTCTTC. The rearrangement joins TRBV18 to TRBJ2-1; either TRBD1 or TRBD2 may fit D (5 bases each). Trimming removed 1 base at V and 1 base at J, with 14 bases between. CDR3 length equals 17 residues. Germline V lookup: CDR1 KGHSH, CDR2 LQKENI.

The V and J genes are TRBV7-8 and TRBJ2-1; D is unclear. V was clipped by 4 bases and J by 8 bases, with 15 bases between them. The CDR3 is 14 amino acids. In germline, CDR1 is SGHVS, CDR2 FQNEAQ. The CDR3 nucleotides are TGTGCCAGCAGCTACCGGGCTAAGGCGTATGAGCAGTTCTTC. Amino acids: CASSYRAKAYEQFF.

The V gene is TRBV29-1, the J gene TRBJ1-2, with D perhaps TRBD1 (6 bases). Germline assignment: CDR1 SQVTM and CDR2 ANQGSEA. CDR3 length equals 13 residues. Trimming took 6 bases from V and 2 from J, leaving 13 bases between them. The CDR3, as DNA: TGCAGCGTGAACAGCCAGGGGAACTATGGCTACACCTTC. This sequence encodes CSVNSQGNYGYTF.

The CDR3 protein is CASSPSQGPNTEAFF. DNA of the CDR3: TGTGCCAGCTCACCATCACAGGGGCCGAACACTGAAGCTTTCTTT. V usage is TRBV18 and J usage is TRBJ1-1; 7 bases fit TRBD1. The germline V gene encodes CDR1 KGHSH and CDR2 LQKENI. CDR3 size: 15 residues. J lost 1 base, V lost 2 bases, and 4 bases had no gene match.

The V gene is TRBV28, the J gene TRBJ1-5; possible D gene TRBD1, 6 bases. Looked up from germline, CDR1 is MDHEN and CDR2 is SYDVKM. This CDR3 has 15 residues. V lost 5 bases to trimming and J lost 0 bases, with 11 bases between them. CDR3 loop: CASSIGQYSNQPQHF. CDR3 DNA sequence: TGTGCCAGCAGTATAGGACAGTATAGCAATCAGCCCCAGCATTTT.

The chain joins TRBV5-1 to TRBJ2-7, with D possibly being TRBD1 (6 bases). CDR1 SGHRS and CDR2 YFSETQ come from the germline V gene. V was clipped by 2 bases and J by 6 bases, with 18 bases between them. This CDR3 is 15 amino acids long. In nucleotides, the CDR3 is TGCGCCAGCAGCTTACCTAGGACGACAGGCGGCGAGCAGTACTTC. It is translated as CASSLPRTTGGEQYF.

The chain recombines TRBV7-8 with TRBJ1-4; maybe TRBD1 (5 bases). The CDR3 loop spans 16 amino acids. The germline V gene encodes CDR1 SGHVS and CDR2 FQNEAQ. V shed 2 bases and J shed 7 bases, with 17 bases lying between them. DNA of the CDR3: TGTGCCAGCAGCTTATTTAGGCAGGGATACCGTGAAAAACTGTTTTTT. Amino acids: CASSLFRQGYREKLFF.

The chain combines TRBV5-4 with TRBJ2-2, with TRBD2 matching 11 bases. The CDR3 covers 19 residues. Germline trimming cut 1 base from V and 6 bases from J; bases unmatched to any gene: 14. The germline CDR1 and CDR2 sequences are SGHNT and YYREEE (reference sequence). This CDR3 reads CASSLRLAGGPLGAGELFF. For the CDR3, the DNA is TGTGCCAGCAGCTTGCGGTTAGCGGGAGGGCCTTTGGGCGCCGGGGAGCTGTTTTTT.

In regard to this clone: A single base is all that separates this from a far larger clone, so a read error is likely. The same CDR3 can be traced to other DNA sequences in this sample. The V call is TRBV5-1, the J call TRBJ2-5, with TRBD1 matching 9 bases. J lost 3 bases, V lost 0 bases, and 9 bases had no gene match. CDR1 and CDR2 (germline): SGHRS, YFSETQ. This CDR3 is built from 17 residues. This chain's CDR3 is CASSLGGTGILEETQYF. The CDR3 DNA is TGCGCCAGCAGCTTGGGGGGGACAGGGATATTGGAAGAGACCCAGTACTTC.